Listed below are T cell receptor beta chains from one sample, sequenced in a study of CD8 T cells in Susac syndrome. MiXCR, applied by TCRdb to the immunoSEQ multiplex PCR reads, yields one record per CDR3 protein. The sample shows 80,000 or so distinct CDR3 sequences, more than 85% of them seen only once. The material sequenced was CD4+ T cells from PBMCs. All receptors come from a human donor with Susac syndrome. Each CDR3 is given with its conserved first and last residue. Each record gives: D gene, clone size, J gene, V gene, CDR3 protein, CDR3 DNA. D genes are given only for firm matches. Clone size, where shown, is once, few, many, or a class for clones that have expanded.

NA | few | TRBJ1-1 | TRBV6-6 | CASSWGNTEAFF | TGTGCCAGCAGTTGGGGGAACACTGAAGCTTTCTTT
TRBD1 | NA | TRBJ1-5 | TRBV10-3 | CAIRGQGDQPQHF | TGTGCCATCAGAGGACAGGGGGATCAGCCCCAGCATTTT
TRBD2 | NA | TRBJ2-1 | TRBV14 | CASSRTREASSYNEQFF | TGTGCCAGCAGCCGTACTCGGGAGGCGAGCTCCTACAATGAGCAGTTCTTC
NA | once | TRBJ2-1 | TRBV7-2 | CASSLVVATPLNEQFF | TGTGCCAGCAGCTTGGTCGTAGCGACCCCTCTCAATGAGCAGTTCTTC
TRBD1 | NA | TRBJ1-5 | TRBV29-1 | CSVEIGDRQHF | TGCAGCGTTGAGATTGGGGACAGACAGCATTTT
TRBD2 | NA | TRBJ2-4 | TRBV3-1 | CASSLGTSGGIAKNIQYF | TGTGCCAGCAGCCTCGGGACTAGCGGGGGGATAGCCAAAAACATTCAGTACTTC
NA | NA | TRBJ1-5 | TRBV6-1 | CASSEGDPSQHF | TGTGCCAGCAGTGAAGGTGATCCGTCCCAGCATTTT
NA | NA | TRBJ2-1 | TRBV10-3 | CAIKGAGTPSNEQFF | TGTGCCATCAAGGGGGCCGGGACTCCCTCCAATGAGCAGTTCTTC
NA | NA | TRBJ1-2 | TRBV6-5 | CASRYPRGGAVYGYTF | TGTGCCAGCAGATACCCCCGAGGTGGGGCGGTCTATGGCTACACCTTC
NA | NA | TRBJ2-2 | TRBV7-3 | CASSPQGYGELFF | TGTGCCAGCAGCCCCCAGGGTTACGGGGAGCTGTTTTTT
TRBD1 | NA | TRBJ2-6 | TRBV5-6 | CASSLRDRDFLVLTF | TGTGCCAGCAGCCTTCGGGACAGGGACTTTTTAGTCCTGACTTTC
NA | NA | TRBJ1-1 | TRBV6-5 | CASSYSFARLNTEAFF | TGTGCCAGCAGTTACTCGTTCGCACGGTTGAACACTGAAGCTTTCTTT
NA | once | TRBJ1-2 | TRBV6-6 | CASSAGGSNYGYTF | TGTGCCAGCAGTGCCGGCGGGAGTAACTATGGCTACACCTTC
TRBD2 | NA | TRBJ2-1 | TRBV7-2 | CASSLGASGGFNEQFF | TGTGCCAGCAGCTTGGGGGCTAGCGGGGGCTTCAATGAGCAGTTCTTC
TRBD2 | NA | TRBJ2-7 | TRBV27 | CATKISPPGLAHYF | TGTGCCACCAAGATTTCCCCTCCGGGACTAGCGCATTACTTC
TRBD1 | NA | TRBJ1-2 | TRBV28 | CASRTPDRDYGYTF | TGTGCCAGCAGAACACCGGACAGGGACTATGGCTACACCTTC
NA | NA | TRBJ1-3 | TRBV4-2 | CASWGFGNTIYF | TGTGCCAGTTGGGGATTTGGAAACACCATATATTTT
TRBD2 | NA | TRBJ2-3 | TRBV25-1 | CASSKAGAADTQYF | TGTGCCAGCAGTAAGGCGGGAGCCGCAGATACGCAGTATTTT
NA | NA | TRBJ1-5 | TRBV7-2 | CASSLETYQPQHF | TGTGCCAGCAGCTTAGAGACATATCAGCCCCAGCATTTT
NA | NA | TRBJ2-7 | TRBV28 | CASSLRQSLGEQYF | TGTGCCAGCAGTCTCCGACAGTCCCTTGGCGAGCAGTACTTC
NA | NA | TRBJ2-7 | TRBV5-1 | CASRRGLEQIFYEQYF | TGCGCCAGCAGAAGAGGTCTGGAACAGATCTTCTACGAGCAGTACTTC
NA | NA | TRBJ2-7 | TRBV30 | CAWSKGSYEQYF | TGTGCCTGGAGTAAGGGCTCCTACGAGCAGTACTTC
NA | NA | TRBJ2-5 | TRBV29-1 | CSVRRYQETQYF | TGCAGCGTCAGGAGGTACCAAGAGACCCAGTACTTC
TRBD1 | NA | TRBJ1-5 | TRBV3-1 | CASSSDRGHQPQHF | TGTGCCAGCAGCAGCGACAGGGGCCATCAGCCCCAGCATTTT
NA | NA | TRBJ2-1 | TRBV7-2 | CASNRVNEQFF | TGTGCCAGCAACAGGGTCAATGAGCAGTTCTTC
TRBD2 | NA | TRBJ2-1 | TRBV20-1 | CSAMTSGAYNEQFF | TGCAGTGCTATGACTAGCGGGGCGTACAATGAGCAGTTCTTC
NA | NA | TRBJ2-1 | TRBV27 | CASSLTSYNSEQFF | TGTGCCAGCAGTTTGACTAGTTACAACTCTGAGCAGTTCTTC
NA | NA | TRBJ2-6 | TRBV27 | CASRETAPGANVLTF | TGTGCCAGCAGAGAGACAGCCCCTGGGGCCAACGTCCTGACTTTC
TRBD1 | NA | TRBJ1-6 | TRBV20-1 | CSARDGGQGANSPLHF | TGCAGTGCTAGAGATGGCGGACAGGGGGCCAATTCACCCCTCCACTTT
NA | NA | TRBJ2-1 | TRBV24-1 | CATARRGGDEQFF | TGTGCCACCGCCCGGCGGGGCGGAGATGAGCAGTTCTTC
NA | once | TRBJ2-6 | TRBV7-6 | CASSLKPLIDGANVLTF | TGTGCCAGCAGCTTAAAACCCTTGATCGATGGGGCCAACGTCCTGACTTTC
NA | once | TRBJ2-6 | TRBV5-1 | CASSGTASSGANVLTF | TGCGCCAGCAGCGGAACCGCTAGTTCCGGGGCCAACGTCCTGACTTTC
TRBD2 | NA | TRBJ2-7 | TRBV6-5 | CASSPGEGNSYEQYF | TGTGCCAGCAGCCCCGGGGAGGGCAACTCCTACGAGCAGTACTTC
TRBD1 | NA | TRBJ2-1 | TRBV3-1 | CASSMGQGKQFF | TGTGCCAGCAGCATGGGACAGGGTAAGCAGTTCTTC
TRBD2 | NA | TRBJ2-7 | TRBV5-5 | CASSFGTSVEQYF | TGTGCCAGCAGCTTCGGGACTAGCGTCGAGCAGTACTTC
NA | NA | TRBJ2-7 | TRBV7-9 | CASSSISYEQYF | TGTGCCAGCAGCTCGATCAGCTACGAGCAGTACTTC
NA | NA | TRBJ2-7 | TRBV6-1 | CASSNQWEQYF | TGTGCCAGCAGTAATCAGTGGGAGCAGTACTTC
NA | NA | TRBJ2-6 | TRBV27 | CASTALNSGANVLTF | TGTGCCAGCACTGCGTTGAACTCTGGGGCCAACGTCCTGACTTTC
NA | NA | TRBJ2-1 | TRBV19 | CASSDGLDYNEQFF | TGTGCCAGTAGTGACGGACTGGATTACAATGAGCAGTTCTTC
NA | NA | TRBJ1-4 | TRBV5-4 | CASSQGGGNEKLFF | TGTGCCAGCAGCCAGGGTGGGGGTAATGAAAAACTGTTTTTT
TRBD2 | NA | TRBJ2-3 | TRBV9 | CASSVRPGTSGSTDTQYF | TGTGCCAGCAGCGTGCGACCCGGGACTAGCGGAAGCACAGATACGCAGTATTTT
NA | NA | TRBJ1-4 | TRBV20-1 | CSASKQSNEKLFF | TGCAGTGCTAGTAAACAGAGCAATGAAAAACTGTTTTTT
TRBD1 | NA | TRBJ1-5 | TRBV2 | CASSGTGGDQPQHF | TGTGCCAGCAGTGGGACAGGGGGTGATCAGCCCCAGCATTTT
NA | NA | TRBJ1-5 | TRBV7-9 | CASSLGNLGTQPQHF | TGTGCCAGCAGCTTAGGGAATCTTGGAACTCAGCCCCAGCATTTT
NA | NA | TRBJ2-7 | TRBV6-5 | CASSYRSSYEQYF | TGTGCCAGCAGTTACCGGAGCTCCTACGAGCAGTACTTC
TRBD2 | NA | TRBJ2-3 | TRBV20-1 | CSASSLAGRTDTQYF | TGCAGTGCTAGTTCCCTAGCGGGACGCACAGATACGCAGTATTTT
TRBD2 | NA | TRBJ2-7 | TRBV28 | CASSLSGRLAYEQYF | TGTGCCAGCAGTCTTAGCGGGAGACTCGCCTACGAGCAGTACTTC